These T cell receptor beta chains were read from a single sample in a study of beta chain features in type 1 diabetes. The data were produced by immunoSEQ multiplex PCR, yet TCRdb's version contains in-frame clones alone and is incomplete. In the table there are about 620,000 clones, about 16% of which are singletons. Material for sequencing was naive CD4+ T cells from blood. The source of these receptors is a man younger than 30 in good health. The CDR3 runs from the conserved cysteine through the conserved F or W. The D gene is left open where the match is weak. A clone size is listed for some rows: how often the clone was seen (once, few, many), or a class if it is expanded.

j_gene	abundance	d_gene	v_gene	CDR3aa	CDR3nt
TRBJ1-1	-	TRBD1	TRBV18	CASSQGQGFVTEAFF	TGTGCCAGCTCACAAGGACAGGGCTTTGTAACTGAAGCTTTCTTT
TRBJ2-7	few	-	TRBV18	CASSRGVAQSSYEQYF	TGTGCCAGCTCACGAGGCGTAGCGCAAAGCTCCTACGAGCAGTACTTC
TRBJ2-1	few	TRBD1	TRBV4-3	CASSLQAKDRNEQFF	TGCGCCAGCAGCCTCCAGGCGAAGGACAGGAATGAGCAGTTCTTC
TRBJ2-3	-	TRBD1	TRBV27	CASSLVQGARADTQYF	TGTGCCAGCAGTTTAGTACAGGGGGCCAGGGCAGATACGCAGTATTTT
TRBJ2-1	-	-	TRBV18	CASSLRMGHEQFF	TGTGCCAGCTCACTCCGGATGGGGCATGAGCAGTTCTTC
TRBJ2-3	few	TRBD1	TRBV10-3	CASDELYRGPSTDTQYF	TGTGCCAGCGACGAACTCTACAGGGGCCCGAGCACAGATACGCAGTATTTT
TRBJ2-5	few	TRBD2	TRBV27	CASSPLAGGRETQYF	TGTGCCAGCAGTCCCCTAGCGGGGGGGCGGGAGACCCAGTACTTC
TRBJ2-2	-	TRBD1	TRBV9	CASSGDRDRTGELFF	TGTGCCAGCAGCGGAGACAGGGATCGGACCGGGGAGCTGTTTTTT
TRBJ1-3	-	-	TRBV5-1	CASSLGSSGNTIYF	TGCGCCAGCAGCTTGGGCAGCTCTGGAAACACCATATATTTT
TRBJ2-1	once	TRBD2	TRBV7-6	CASSLVREGYNEQFF	TGTGCCAGCAGCTTAGTCAGGGAGGGATACAATGAGCAGTTCTTC
TRBJ2-3	-	-	TRBV18	CASSSGPVIDTQYF	TGTGCCAGCTCATCCGGACCCGTGATAGATACGCAGTATTTT
TRBJ1-1	-	TRBD1	TRBV7-9	CASSFETGVNTEAFF	TGTGCCAGCAGCTTCGAGACAGGGGTGAACACTGAAGCTTTCTTT
TRBJ2-5	few	-	TRBV28	CASSITKETQYF	TGTGCCAGCAGTATAACTAAAGAGACCCAGTACTTC
TRBJ1-2	few	-	TRBV6-1	CASSDAGTFTVPPGYTF	TGTGCCAGCAGTGACGCCGGGACCTTCACGGTCCCTCCTGGCTACACCTTC
TRBJ2-7	few	-	TRBV4-3	CASSQVGAHSYEQYF	TGCGCCAGCAGCCAAGTGGGGGCCCACTCCTACGAGCAGTACTTC
TRBJ2-7	-	TRBD1	TRBV28	CATKPGQGYEQYF	TGTGCCACCAAACCGGGACAGGGCTACGAGCAGTACTTC
TRBJ1-2	few	-	TRBV27	CASSATGGGGYTF	TGTGCCAGCAGTGCGACCGGGGGAGGCGGCTACACCTTC
TRBJ1-1	few	-	TRBV5-4	CASSFTGNTEAFF	TGTGCCAGCAGCTTCACAGGGAACACTGAAGCTTTCTTT
TRBJ1-1	few	-	TRBV11-3	CASSLSEVSEAFF	TGTGCCAGCAGCTTAAGTGAGGTGTCCGAAGCTTTCTTT
TRBJ1-1	-	-	TRBV19	CASSGAVNRVNTEAFF	TGTGCCAGCAGCGGAGCGGTGAACAGGGTGAACACTGAAGCTTTCTTT
TRBJ2-5	-	TRBD2	TRBV5-4	CASSLAGGVQETQYF	TGTGCCAGCAGCTTGGCGGGAGGGGTCCAAGAGACCCAGTACTTC
TRBJ2-1	-	TRBD2	TRBV7-3	CASSLTLADEQFF	TGTGCCAGCAGCTTAACACTAGCGGATGAGCAGTTCTTC
TRBJ1-1	-	-	TRBV7-9	CASSLGENTEAFF	TGTGCCAGCAGCTTAGGGGAGAACACTGAAGCTTTCTTT
TRBJ2-5	few	-	TRBV4-3	CASSQVYKRSFGETQYF	TGCGCCAGCAGCCAAGTATACAAAAGGTCCTTCGGAGAGACCCAGTACTTC
TRBJ2-7	-	-	TRBV5-1	CASSFDVRPISYEQYF	TGCGCCAGCAGCTTCGATGTTAGGCCGATCTCCTACGAGCAGTACTTC
TRBJ1-5	-	TRBD1	TRBV2	CASRGTGSQPQHF	TGTGCCAGCAGGGGGACAGGGAGTCAGCCCCAGCATTTT
TRBJ2-6	-	-	TRBV19	CASSSRSGANVLTF	TGTGCCAGTAGTAGCCGATCTGGGGCCAACGTCCTGACTTTC
TRBJ1-3	-	-	TRBV21-1	CASPRGQVENTIYF	TGTGCCAGCCCACGGGGGCAGGTCGAAAACACCATATATTTT